Given below is one TCR beta chain in context. The CDR3 consists of 15 residues. Trimming took 6 bases from V and 4 from J, leaving 18 bases between them. The germline gives CDR1 LNHDA, CDR2 SQIVND (reference sequence). This entry comes from a study of cytomegalovirus exposure and HLA in healthy donors. Use of 60 Vbeta and 13 Jbeta primers characterized the PCR. Repertoires were generated with immunoSEQ multiplex PCR, while TCRdb's copy carries only in-frame clones and drops some. The table includes about 160,000 clones, around 72% detected once. The receptor was derived from a man aged 40-49 years in good health and CMV-seropositive. What was sequenced was PBMCs. The chain links TRBV19 to TRBJ1-2, with a tentative D call TRBD1 (6 bases). CDR3 sequence reads: CASSPTGPPFYGYTF. CDR3 nucleotides: TGTGCCAGTAGCCCGACAGGCCCCCCTTTCTATGGCTACACCTTC.